A selection of T cell receptor beta chains follows, all from one sample in a study of blood T cell repertoires in COVID-19. Measured with immunoSEQ multiplex PCR; TCRdb has only the in-frame clones, and not every one. This repertoire shows around 110,000 clones, over 65% found once; its top ten account for 2% to 2.5%. The sequencing sample was made of peripheral blood. These receptors originate from a man aged 30 to 45 with acute or convalescent COVID-19. CDR3s include the opening cysteine and the closing phenylalanine or tryptophan. Each record gives: V gene, D gene, clone size, J gene, CDR3 DNA, CDR3 protein. D genes are given only for firm matches. Not every row has a clone size; where given, it reads once, few, many or a size class.

>TRBV7-9|.|.|TRBJ1-1
TGTGCCAGCAGCCCTAGCGGGGTTAGGGACACTGAAGCTTTCTTT
CASSPSGVRDTEAFF
>TRBV29-1|.|few|TRBJ2-2
TGCAGCGTTGAAAAGGACTGGAACACCGGGGAGCTGTTTTTT
CSVEKDWNTGELFF
>TRBV19|TRBD1|.|TRBJ1-1
TGTGCCAGTAGCCTACAGGGGGCAGGGACTGAAGCTTTCTTT
CASSLQGAGTEAFF
>TRBV9|TRBD2|.|TRBJ2-5
TGTGCCAGCAGCGTAGGTCCTAGCGGGGGTAAAGAGACCCAGTACTTC
CASSVGPSGGKETQYF
>TRBV11-2|TRBD2|.|TRBJ2-3
TGTGCCAGCAGCTCTTGGACTAGCGGCGATACGCAGTATTTT
CASSSWTSGDTQYF
>TRBV9|.|.|TRBJ2-7
TGTGCCAGCAGCCCAGGGCAGGGTTATTCCTACGAGCAGTACTTC
CASSPGQGYSYEQYF
>TRBV3-1/TRBV3-2|.|.|TRBJ1-1
TGTGCCAGCAGCCTCAAACTTCGGAACACTGAAGCTTTCTTT
CASSLKLRNTEAFF
>TRBV6-1|TRBD2|.|TRBJ2-3
TGTGCCAGCAGTGCAGCGGGGGGGCGCACAGATACGCAGTATTTT
CASSAAGGRTDTQYF
>TRBV3-1/TRBV3-2|.|once|TRBJ1-2
TGTGCCAGCAGCCTTAATCAGGGCGGCGCCTATGGCTACACCTTC
CASSLNQGGAYGYTF
>TRBV15|.|.|TRBJ1-3
TGTGCCACCAGCAGAGATTTAGGGGTTGGAAACACCATATATTTT
CATSRDLGVGNTIYF
>TRBV7-9|.|.|TRBJ2-1
TGTGCCAGCAGCGCACCCTCGGAGGTTTACAATGAGCAGTTCTTC
CASSAPSEVYNEQFF
>TRBV28|TRBD2|once|TRBJ2-3
TGTGCCAGCAGTTCCCCCGGCGGGGGGCGAGGAGATACGCAGTATTTT
CASSSPGGGRGDTQYF
>TRBV11-2|TRBD1|once|TRBJ1-4
TGTGCCAGCAGCTTAGATTACGGGCAGGGGGCCGAAAAACTGTTTTTT
CASSLDYGQGAEKLFF
>TRBV19|TRBD2|.|TRBJ2-2
TGTGCCAGTAGACGAGCCCCAAAACCTTCAGGACTAGCGGGGGTCTACACCGGGGAGCTGTTTTTT
CASRRAPKPSGLAGVYTGELFF
>TRBV19|TRBD1|.|TRBJ2-7
TGTGCCAGTAGTATGGCCGGGACAGGGGGCCTCTCCTACGAGCAGTACTTC
CASSMAGTGGLSYEQYF
>TRBV12-3/TRBV12-4|.|.|TRBJ2-1
TGTGCTAGTAGACAGGTCGATGAGCAGTTCTTC
CASRQVDEQFF
>TRBV7-3|TRBD2|.|TRBJ2-3
TGTGCCAGCAGCTCCAATAGCGGGGGGGCCGGAGATACGCAGTATTTT
CASSSNSGGAGDTQYF
>TRBV27|.|once|TRBJ1-2
TGTGCCAGCAGTTTCTCTTCCCAGGCTTCCGGCTACACCTTC
CASSFSSQASGYTF
>TRBV9|.|few|TRBJ1-4
TGTGCCAGCAGCGTAGAGGGGGCAACTAATGAAAAACTGTTTTTT
CASSVEGATNEKLFF
>TRBV25-1|.|.|TRBJ1-1
TGTGCCAGCAGTTTGCGGGGTTACACTGAAGCTTTCTTT
CASSLRGYTEAFF
>TRBV10-2|TRBD1|.|TRBJ1-1
TGCGCCAGCAGTGGGGGAGACAGGGCTGAAGCTTTCTTT
CASSGGDRAEAFF
>TRBV3-1/TRBV3-2|.|.|TRBJ1-5
TGTGCCAGCAGCCAGTATCCCGATCAGCCCCAGCATTTT
CASSQYPDQPQHF
>TRBV4-1|.|many|TRBJ1-4
TGCGCCTCCGGGCGGACAGAAGAAAAACTGTTTTTT
CASGRTEEKLFF
>TRBV29-1|TRBD1|once|TRBJ2-1
TGCAGCGTACGGGACAGGGAATACAATGAGCAGTTCTTC
CSVRDREYNEQFF
>TRBV9|.|.|TRBJ1-1
TGTGCCAGCAGCGTAGAGCCCAACACTGAAGCTTTCTTT
CASSVEPNTEAFF
>TRBV4-1|.|.|TRBJ2-1
TGCGCCAGCAGCCAAGTGAGCGGAGCCTCCTACAATGAGCAGTTCTTC
CASSQVSGASYNEQFF
>TRBV27|TRBD1|.|TRBJ1-2
TGTGCCAGCAGTCCCACGACAGGGACCTATGGCTACACCTTC
CASSPTTGTYGYTF
>TRBV6-5|.|.|TRBJ2-7
TGTGCCAGCAGTTACGGGGCGGGGAGAACCTACGAGCAGTACTTC
CASSYGAGRTYEQYF
>TRBV7-9|.|.|TRBJ1-1
TGTGCCAGCAGCTTAGACGGGACTGAAGCTTTCTTT
CASSLDGTEAFF
>TRBV7-9|TRBD1|.|TRBJ1-2
TGTGCCAGCGGGACAGGGCAGTTGGGCGGCTACACCTTC
CASGTGQLGGYTF
>TRBV20-1|TRBD1|.|TRBJ1-2
TGCAGTGCGAGGACAGGGCGAGGCTACACCTTC
CSARTGRGYTF
>TRBV4-1|.|.|TRBJ2-3
TGCGCCAGCAGCCGCGGAAGCACAGATACGCAGTATTTT
CASSRGSTDTQYF
>TRBV28|.|.|TRBJ2-2
TGTGCCAGCAGTTTATCCGGGACCGGGGAGCTGTTTTTT
CASSLSGTGELFF
>TRBV15|.|few|TRBJ1-2
TGTGCCACCAGCAAGCAGGGAAACTATGGCTACACCTTC
CATSKQGNYGYTF
>TRBV5-6|TRBD1|once|TRBJ2-3
TGTGCCAGCAGCCTGGGACAGGGGTCAGATACGCAGTATTTT
CASSLGQGSDTQYF
>TRBV6-6|TRBD1|.|TRBJ2-1
TGTGCCAACAGCGCCACCGGCACAGAGGGGGCGCGAAAGTCATACAATGAGCAGTTCTTC
CANSATGTEGARKSYNEQFF
>TRBV12-3/TRBV12-4|TRBD1|.|TRBJ2-7
TGTGCCAGCAGTTCAGGGGGCTCCTACGAGCAGTACTTC
CASSSGGSYEQYF
>TRBV6-6|TRBD1|.|TRBJ1-2
TGTGCCAGCAGTGCTCCGGGACAGGTGGGCTATGGCTACACCTTC
CASSAPGQVGYGYTF
>TRBV9|.|.|TRBJ2-5
TGTGCCAGCAGCGTAGGAGGTCAGCTTCAAGAGACCCAGTACTTC
CASSVGGQLQETQYF
>TRBV7-8|.|.|TRBJ1-1
TGTGCCAGCAGCTTAAGGGCCCGACAGGCTCCGAACACTGAAGCTTTCTTT
CASSLRARQAPNTEAFF
>TRBV5-6|TRBD2|.|TRBJ2-6
TGTGCCAGCAGCTTGCGGCTAGCGGGAGCCCTCTCTGGGGCCAACGTCCTGACTTTC
CASSLRLAGALSGANVLTF
>TRBV6-2/TRBV6-3|.|many|TRBJ2-1
TGTGCCAGCAGTTCCAGACTAGGAGGCGATGAGCAGTTCTTC
CASSSRLGGDEQFF
>TRBV18|.|few|TRBJ1-5
TGTGCCAGCTCATATGGGCACTATCAGCCCCAGCATTTT
CASSYGHYQPQHF
>TRBV3-1/TRBV3-2|.|.|TRBJ2-4
TGTGCCAGCAGCCAAGAAGTCCGGGTTAGCATTCAGTACTTC
CASSQEVRVSIQYF
>TRBV5-6|.|.|TRBJ1-4
TGTGCCAGCAGCTTGCTGAACCGGCAGGGGAAACCTGCTAATGAAAAACTGTTTTTT
CASSLLNRQGKPANEKLFF
>TRBV12-5|.|.|TRBJ2-2
TGTGCTAGTGGGCGTGCCGGGTTGTTGAGCCCCGGGGAGCTGTTTTTT
CASGRAGLLSPGELFF
>TRBV7-9|TRBD1|.|TRBJ1-1
TGTGCCAGCAGCTCTCGGGACAGGGGGCGTGGGGACACTGAAGCTTTCTTT
CASSSRDRGRGDTEAFF
>TRBV2|TRBD1|.|TRBJ1-5
TGTGCCAGCAGTGGGACAGGGGGCAATCAGCCCCAGCATTTT
CASSGTGGNQPQHF
>TRBV23-1|.|.|TRBJ1-4
TGCGCCAGCAGTCACTCCCCGACAGCAACTAATGAAAAACTGTTTTTT
CASSHSPTATNEKLFF